The entry below gives a single TCR beta chain sequence along with its context. No conserved phenylalanine or tryptophan ends this CDR3, so it is likely a read error. This specimen comes from a study of T cells in Graves' hyperthyroidism and ophthalmopathy. There were TCR beta CDR3 regions amplified from RNA transcripts. With the HTBI primer set, the TCR CDR3 went through a first round of RT-PCR. TCRdb recomputed calls from the multiplex PCR reads with MiXCR, one row per CDR3 protein. The table includes over 45,000 distinct CDR3 sequences, 49% detected once. Sequencing was performed on blood. The TCR comes from a woman aged 25 to 39 with Graves' ophthalmopathy.

The CDR3 nucleotides are TGTGCCAGCAGCCTCTCCCGGGACAGGGTATCGGAAGCTTTCTCT. Translated: CASSLSRDRVSEAFS. The chain employs TRBV5-4 and TRBJ1-1, with 9 bases aligning to TRBD1. Germline CDR1 and CDR2: SGHNT and YYREEE (reference sequence). This CDR3 has 15 residues. V gave up 4 bases and J gave up 8 bases; unmatched junction bases: 12.